What follows is one T cell receptor (beta chain) and its context. Assay used: immunoSEQ multiplex PCR; TCRdb lists only in-frame clones, some missing. The table includes about 420,000 clones, around 90% detected once. Recruited during active infection, patients (from Seattle) were subsequently followed longitudinally. The sample belongs to a study of blood T cell repertoires in COVID-19. Study as a whole: The samples span acute and convalescent COVID-19 from the United States, Italy and Spain.

The CDR3 has 14 amino acids. The V segment lost 3 bases and the J segment 2 bases; nucleotides outside the gene matches: 1. The germline V gene has CDR1 SGHRS and CDR2 YFSETQ. The sequencing sample was made of peripheral blood. This TCR came from a man aged 18 to 29 with COVID-19, enrolled during active disease. The rearrangement joins TRBV5-1 to TRBJ1-3, with 8 positions matching TRBD1. CDR3 protein: CASSSDRAGNTIYF. The CDR3 DNA reads TGCGCCAGCAGCTCGGACAGGGCTGGAAACACCATATATTTT.